This T cell receptor (beta chain) was identified in a study of tumor-infiltrating lymphocytes in primary liver carcinoma. Overall study results and limits: The study found tumor-adjacent and tumor-blood pairs overlapped less than tumor region pairs.

Turning to this clonotype: Its antigen is still unknown.

With around 500 ng total RNA as template and a constant-region primer, TCR beta cDNA was made. TCR beta libraries came from three nested multiplex PCR rounds using slightly modified ARM-PCR. TCRdb used MiXCR to reprocess the multiplex PCR reads, holding one entry per CDR3 protein. The sample yields roughly 180,000 distinct CDR3 sequences, about 60% seen once. Unsorted whole blood supplied the blood RNA, and germline DNA was isolated too. The sequence was collected from a middle-aged man with primary liver carcinoma and hepatitis B virus infection. Sequencing was done on a sample of peripheral blood.

CDR3 nucleotide sequence: TGTGCCAGCAGCTGGGCCCCCCTAGCGGCGACGGAGGATGAGCAGTTCTTC. It encodes CASSWAPLAATEDEQFF. The V gene is TRBV5-5, the J gene TRBJ2-1; TRBD2 agrees at 7 bases. The CDR3 has 17 residues. The V gene end was trimmed by 3 bases and the J gene end by 8 bases; junction bases not matched to a gene: 17. CDR1 and CDR2 (germline): SGHKS, YYEKEE (reference sequence).